The 8 T cell receptor beta chains reported below all come from one sample, sequenced in a study of beta chain features in type 1 diabetes. General study findings and limits: Across all four CD4+ subsets, people with type 1 diabetes showed modestly shorter TCRB CDR3s.

No antigens are known for them. Since all of the isolated RNA was reverse transcribed, expressed TCRB transcripts were what got sequenced. Here immunoSEQ multiplex PCR was the method, and the copy in TCRdb shows in-frame clones only, minus some. The sample records 680,000 or so clones, over 10% being singletons. Sequencing used naive CD4+ T cells from blood. All receptors come from a man younger than 35 with type 1 diabetes.

The chain is built from TRBV27 and TRBJ2-1; 7 bases fit TRBD1. The CDR3 has 12 residues. Germline CDR1 is MNHEY and CDR2 is SMNVEV (reference sequence). V trimming: 2 bases; J trimming: 14 bases; junction bases outside the gene matches: 6. The DNA for the CDR3 is TGTGCCAGCAGTTTAGGGACAGAGGGGGAGTTCTTC. As protein: CASSLGTEGEFF.

This clone was observed a handful of times. The rearrangement uses TRBV11-2 and TRBJ2-3; no clear D. CDR3 size: 13 residues. Germline V gene lookup returns CDR1 SGHAT and CDR2 FQNNGV. V dropped 5 bases and J dropped 2 bases, with 8 bases sitting between them. The CDR3 here is CASSPAITDTQYF. In DNA, the CDR3 is TGTGCCAGCAGCCCCGCTATCACAGATACGCAGTATTTT.

The rearrangement joins TRBV5-1 to TRBJ2-3; 14 bases agree with TRBD2. Germline V gives CDR1 SGHRS, CDR2 YFSETQ. Trimming at V came to 4 bases and at J to 2 bases, leaving 6 bases not matched to a gene. CDR3 length: 17 amino acids. CDR3 sequence reads: CASSAGLAGGNTDTQYF. CDR3 coding DNA: TGCGCCAGCAGCGCAGGACTAGCGGGGGGAAACACAGATACGCAGTATTTT.

Remarks on this clone: This same CDR3 is encoded by further DNA sequences in the sample. The genes are TRBV5-1 and TRBJ2-2, with no clear D. The length of the CDR3 is 14 residues. V was shortened by 0 bases and J by 0 bases, with 3 bases between the two germline ends. The V gene's germline CDR1 is SGHRS and CDR2 YFSETQ. CDR3 coding DNA: TGCGCCAGCAGCTTGGGGTCGAACACCGGGGAGCTGTTTTTT. Encoded protein: CASSLGSNTGELFF.

The table lists this clone with a few counts. CDR3 coding DNA: TGTGCCAGCAGCTCCTGGACTAGCGGCACAGATACGCAGTATTTT. The encoded protein is CASSSWTSGTDTQYF. This sequence joins TRBV7-6 and TRBJ2-3, with 9 positions matching TRBD2. The germline CDR1 and CDR2 sequences are SGHVS and FNYEAQ. The CDR3 runs 15 residues. The ends lost 4 bases at V and 1 base at J; junction bases unmatched: 3.

This sequence joins TRBV9 and TRBJ2-1; D might be TRBD1 or TRBD2, each matching 6 bases. From germline, CDR1 is SGDLS and CDR2 YYNGEE. This CDR3 has 15 residues. Trimming took off 0 bases at V and 2 bases at J, with 9 bases between the two ends. The CDR3 is CASSVGGAAYNEQFF. Here the CDR3 DNA reads TGTGCCAGCAGCGTAGGGGGGGCCGCCTACAATGAGCAGTTCTTC.

V is TRBV7-9 and J is TRBJ1-2; the D gene is possibly TRBD1 (5 bases). The CDR3 runs to 15 residues. V lost 1 base, J lost 1 base, and 10 bases lay in between. Germline V gene lookup returns CDR1 SEHNR and CDR2 FQNEAQ (reference sequence). CDR3 coding DNA: TGTGCCAGCAGCTTAGAAGTACAGGTTAACTATGGCTACACCTTC. It encodes CASSLEVQVNYGYTF.

A few counts support this clone. The V and J genes are TRBV25-1 and TRBJ1-5; 8 bases agree with TRBD1. V trimming: 6 bases; J trimming: 4 bases; junction bases outside the gene matches: 5. The length of the CDR3 is 14 residues. In germline, CDR1 is MGHDK, CDR2 SYGVNS. This chain's CDR3 is CASRGTGLNQPQHF. The CDR3 DNA reads as TGTGCCAGCAGGGGGACAGGCTTGAATCAGCCCCAGCATTTT.